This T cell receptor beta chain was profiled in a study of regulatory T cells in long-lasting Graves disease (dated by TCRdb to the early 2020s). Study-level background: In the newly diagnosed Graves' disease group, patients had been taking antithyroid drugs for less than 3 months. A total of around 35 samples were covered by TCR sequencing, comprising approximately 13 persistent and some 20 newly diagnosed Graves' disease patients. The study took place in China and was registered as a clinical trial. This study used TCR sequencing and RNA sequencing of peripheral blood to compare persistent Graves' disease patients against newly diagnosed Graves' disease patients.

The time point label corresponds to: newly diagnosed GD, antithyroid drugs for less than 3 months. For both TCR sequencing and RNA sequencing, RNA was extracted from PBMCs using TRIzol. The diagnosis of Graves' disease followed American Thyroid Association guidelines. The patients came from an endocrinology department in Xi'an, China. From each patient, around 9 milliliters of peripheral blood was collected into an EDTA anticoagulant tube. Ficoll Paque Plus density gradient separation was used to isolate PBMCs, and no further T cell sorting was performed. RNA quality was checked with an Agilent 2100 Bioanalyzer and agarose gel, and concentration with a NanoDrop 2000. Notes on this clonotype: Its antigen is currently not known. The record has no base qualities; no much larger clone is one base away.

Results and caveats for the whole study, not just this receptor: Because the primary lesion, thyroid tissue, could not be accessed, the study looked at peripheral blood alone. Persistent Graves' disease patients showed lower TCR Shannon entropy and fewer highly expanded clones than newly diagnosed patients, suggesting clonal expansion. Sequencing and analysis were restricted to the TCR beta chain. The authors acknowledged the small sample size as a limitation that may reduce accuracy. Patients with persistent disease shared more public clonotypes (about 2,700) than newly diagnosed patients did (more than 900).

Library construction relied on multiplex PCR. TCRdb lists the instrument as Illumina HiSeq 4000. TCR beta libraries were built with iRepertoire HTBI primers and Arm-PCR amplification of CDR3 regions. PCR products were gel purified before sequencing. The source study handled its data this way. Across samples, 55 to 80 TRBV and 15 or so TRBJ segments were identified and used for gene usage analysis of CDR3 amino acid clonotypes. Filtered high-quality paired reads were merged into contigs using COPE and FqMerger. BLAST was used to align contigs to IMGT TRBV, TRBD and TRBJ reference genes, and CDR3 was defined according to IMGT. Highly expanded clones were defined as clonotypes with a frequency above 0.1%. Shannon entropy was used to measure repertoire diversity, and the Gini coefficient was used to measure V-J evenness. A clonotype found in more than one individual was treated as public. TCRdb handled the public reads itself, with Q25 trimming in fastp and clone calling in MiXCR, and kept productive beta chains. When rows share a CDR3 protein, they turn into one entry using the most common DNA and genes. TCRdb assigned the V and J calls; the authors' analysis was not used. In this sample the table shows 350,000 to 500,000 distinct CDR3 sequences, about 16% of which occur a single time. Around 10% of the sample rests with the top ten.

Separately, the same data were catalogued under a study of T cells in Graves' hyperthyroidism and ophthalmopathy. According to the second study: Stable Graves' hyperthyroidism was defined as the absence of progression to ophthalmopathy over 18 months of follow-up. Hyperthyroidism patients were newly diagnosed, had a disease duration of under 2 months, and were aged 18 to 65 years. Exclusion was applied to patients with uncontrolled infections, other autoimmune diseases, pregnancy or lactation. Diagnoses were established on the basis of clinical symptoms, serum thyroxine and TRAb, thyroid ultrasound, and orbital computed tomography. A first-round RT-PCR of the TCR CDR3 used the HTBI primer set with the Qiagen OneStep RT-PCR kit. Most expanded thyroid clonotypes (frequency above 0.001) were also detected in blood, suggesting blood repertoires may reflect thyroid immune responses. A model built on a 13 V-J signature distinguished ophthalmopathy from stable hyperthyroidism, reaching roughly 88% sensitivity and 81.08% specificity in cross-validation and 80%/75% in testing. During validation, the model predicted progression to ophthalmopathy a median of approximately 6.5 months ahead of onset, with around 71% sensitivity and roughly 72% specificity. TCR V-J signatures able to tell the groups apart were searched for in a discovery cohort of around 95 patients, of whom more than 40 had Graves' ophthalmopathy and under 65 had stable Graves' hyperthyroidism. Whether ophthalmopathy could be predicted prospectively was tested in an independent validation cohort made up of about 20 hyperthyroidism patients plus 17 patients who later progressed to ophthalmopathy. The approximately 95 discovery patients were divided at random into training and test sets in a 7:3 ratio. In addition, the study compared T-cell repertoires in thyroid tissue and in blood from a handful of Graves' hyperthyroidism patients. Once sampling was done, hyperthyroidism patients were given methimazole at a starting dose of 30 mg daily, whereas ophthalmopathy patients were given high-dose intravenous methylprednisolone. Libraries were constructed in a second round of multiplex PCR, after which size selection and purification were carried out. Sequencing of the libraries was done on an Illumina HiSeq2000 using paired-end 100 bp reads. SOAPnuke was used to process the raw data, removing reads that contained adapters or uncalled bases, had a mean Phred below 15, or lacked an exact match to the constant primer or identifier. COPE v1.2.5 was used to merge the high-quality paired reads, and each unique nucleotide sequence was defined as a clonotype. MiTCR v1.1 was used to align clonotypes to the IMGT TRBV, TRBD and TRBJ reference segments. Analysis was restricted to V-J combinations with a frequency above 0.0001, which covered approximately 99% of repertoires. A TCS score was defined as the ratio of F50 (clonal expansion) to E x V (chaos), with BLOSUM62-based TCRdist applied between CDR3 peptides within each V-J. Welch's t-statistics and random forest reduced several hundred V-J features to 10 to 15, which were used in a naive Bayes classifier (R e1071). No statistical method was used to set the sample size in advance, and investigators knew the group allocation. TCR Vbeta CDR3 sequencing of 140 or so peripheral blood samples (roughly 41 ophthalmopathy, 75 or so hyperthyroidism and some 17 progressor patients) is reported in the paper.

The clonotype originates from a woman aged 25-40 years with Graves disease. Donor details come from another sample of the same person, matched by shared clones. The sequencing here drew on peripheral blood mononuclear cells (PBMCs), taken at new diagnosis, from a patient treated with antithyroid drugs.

The CDR3 protein: CASSTTRTSGDTEAFF. The sequenced DNA: TGTGCCAGTAGTACCACAAGGACAAGCGGGGACACTGAAGCTTTCTTT. This receptor chain uses TRBV19 and TRBJ1-1; TRBD1 is a possible D gene, resting on 5 matching bases. V is cut by 4 bases and J by 3 bases, and the space between the germline ends is 18 bases. The CDR3 spans 16 residues, from the cysteine through the phenylalanine. The CDR3 DNA has 48 bases and is translated from base 1. CDR1 and CDR2 are read off the germline V gene (reference sequence) as LNHDA and SQIVND. With the portions outside the CDR3 filled from the reference TRBV19 and TRBJ1-1 genes, the complete variable region becomes DGGITQSPKYLFRKEGQNVTLSCEQNLNHDAMYWYRQDPGQGLRLIYYSQIVNDFQKGDIAEGYSVSREKKESFPLTVTSAQKNPTAFYLCASSTTRTSGDTEAFFGQGTRLTVV.